A selection of T cell receptor beta chains follows, all from one sample in a study of T-cell reconstitution after alpha-beta-depleted transplantation in children. TCRdb itself ran the PCR reads through MiXCR, one entry per CDR3 protein. The data hold approximately 520,000 distinct CDR3 sequences, with over 10% observed a single time. This specimen consisted of PBMCs, mostly from graft donor cells, obtained 180 days after TCRalphabeta/CD19-depleted stem cell transplant. These receptors all come from a female patient aged 2 to 10 who had a stem cell transplant for aplastic anemia, so the T cells may come from the graft donor. CDR3s include the opening cysteine and the closing phenylalanine or tryptophan. A D gene is named only where the DNA matches it firmly. The listing skips clone size in some rows; elsewhere it reads once, few, many or a size class.

few	TRBV20-1	.	TRBJ2-1	TGCAGTGCCTCTCGGGGGCAAATAGACGGAACCTACAATGAGCAGTTCTTC	CSASRGQIDGTYNEQFF
.	TRBV4-3	.	TRBJ2-2	TGCGCCAGCAGCCAACACGAGGTTCCGGGATACGGGGAGCTGTTTTTT	CASSQHEVPGYGELFF
.	TRBV4-3	.	TRBJ1-5	TGCGCCAGCAGCCAACGGATAGGAGCCTCCTATCAGCCCCAGCATTTT	CASSQRIGASYQPQHF
.	TRBV11-2	.	TRBJ2-4	TGTGCCAGCAGCGTTCGGATCGGGGGGCAAGCCAAAAACATTCAGTACTTC	CASSVRIGGQAKNIQYF
.	TRBV20-1	.	TRBJ2-3	TGCAGTGCTCGAACCCTCGGGGTAGCTAGCACAGATACGCAGTATTTT	CSARTLGVASTDTQYF
many	TRBV5-1	.	TRBJ1-4	TGCGCCAGCATCCTTTGTCGGAAGACGTCAAGAAGGGAAAAACTGTTTTTT	CASILCRKTSRREKLFF
.	TRBV15	.	TRBJ2-5	TGTGCCACCAGCAGAGCCGGGACGAAGCAAGAGACCCAGTACTTC	CATSRAGTKQETQYF
.	TRBV12-3/TRBV12-4	.	TRBJ1-5	TGTGCCAGCAGTCCGAGGGAACTCCCTCAGCCCCAGCATTTT	CASSPRELPQPQHF
few	TRBV28	.	TRBJ1-5	TGTGCCAGCAGATCCCCCCGGGGGGCTCAGCCCCAGCATTTT	CASRSPRGAQPQHF
.	TRBV11-2	.	TRBJ1-6	TGTGCCAGCAGCGCCAGACCTCTTACTAGCTCCTATAATTCACCCCTCCACTTT	CASSARPLTSSYNSPLHF
many	TRBV6-2/TRBV6-3	.	TRBJ2-7	TGTGCCAGCAGAACCGGGACCGCGGGGCAGTACTTC	CASRTGTAGQYF
few	TRBV7-3	.	TRBJ1-4	TGTGCCAGCAGCTTATACGGTGGTGCAACTAATGAAAAACTGTTTTTT	CASSLYGGATNEKLFF
many	TRBV30	.	TRBJ1-5	TGTGCCTGGAGTGCCGGGACTGTCCGTTTGGGACAGCCCCAGCATTTT	CAWSAGTVRLGQPQHF
few	TRBV20-1	.	TRBJ2-5	TGCAGTGCTAGAGAAGCGGTGCATGGGACCCAGTACTTC	CSAREAVHGTQYF
few	TRBV11-2	.	TRBJ2-3	TGTGCCAGCAGAAGGGGGGGGCTAGCCCCAACAGATACGCAGTATTTT	CASRRGGLAPTDTQYF
.	TRBV20-1	.	TRBJ1-1	TGCAGTGCTAGCCGACTGACAGGACTCACTGAAGCTTTCTTT	CSASRLTGLTEAFF
.	TRBV4-3	.	TRBJ2-3	TGCGCCAGCAGCCAAGATGGGCTAGCTGCGCAGTATTTT	CASSQDGLAAQYF
.	TRBV15	.	TRBJ1-5	TGTGCCACCAGGGTAACTGGGGGAGGCAATCAGCCCCAGCATTTT	CATRVTGGGNQPQHF
few	TRBV20-1	.	TRBJ1-2	TGCAGTGCTAGAGATCTAAGGGCCAACTATGGCTACACCTTC	CSARDLRANYGYTF
.	TRBV19	.	TRBJ1-1	TGTGCCAGTAACGTCAGGGGAGAGGCTGAAGCTTTCTTT	CASNVRGEAEAFF
many	TRBV12-3/TRBV12-4	.	TRBJ1-1	TGTGCCAGCAGTTGGGGACAGAACACTGAAGCTTTCTTT	CASSWGQNTEAFF
.	TRBV7-3	.	TRBJ2-2	TGTGCCAGCAGGCCTACCTCCCACACCGGGGAGCTGTTTTTT	CASRPTSHTGELFF
few	TRBV3-1	.	TRBJ1-6	TGTGCCAGCAGCCAAGGGTCCGGGTTGATAAATTCACCCCTCCACTTT	CASSQGSGLINSPLHF